This TCR beta chain originates from a study of T cell repertoires in cytomegalovirus infection. Looking at the study overall: Peptides in the study included HLA-C-restricted and HLA-B-restricted CMV epitopes. Matching HLA type, along with CMV infection, was indicated by public TCR beta signatures. Study-wide results and caveats: In two of eight donors, the top clonotype was HLA-C-restricted CMV-specific. Individuals carrying CMV plus the relevant HLA were identified by cumulative frequency of public TCR beta families.

The V and J ends lost 7 bases and 4 bases respectively, with 13 bases between them. Germline lookup yields CDR1 SGHTA and CDR2 FQGNSA. This CDR3 has 14 amino acids. This clonotype came up a few times. Its target is not known. TCRdb redid the calling of the reads with MiXCR, one entry per CDR3 protein. This sample has 360,000 or so distinct CDR3 sequences, with just under 35% found just once. The chain uses TRBV7-2 and TRBJ2-2; possible D gene TRBD2, 6 bases. Sequenced here: cultured PBMCs, sampled from culture after CMV antigen stimulation. This receptor was obtained from a human donor in good health (CMV status not recorded). Some clones in this sample may be carry-over from other donors' samples. Written as DNA, the CDR3 is TGTGCCAGCACCCCAGGACTAAGCACCGGGGAGCTGTTTTTT. Translating it yields CASTPGLSTGELFF.